Presented here are 2 T cell receptor beta chains from one specimen sequenced in a study of blood T cell repertoires in COVID-19. Measured with immunoSEQ multiplex PCR; TCRdb has only the in-frame clones, and not every one. The sample comprises more than 250,000 clones, roughly 80% of which are singletons, and approximately 5% rests with the top ten. The specimen sequenced was PBMCs or T cells enriched from blood (not recorded which). These receptors were collected from a man aged 40-55 years who had been exposed to COVID-19.

The chain recombines TRBV15 with TRBJ1-4; D is unclear. CDR1 is LNHNV and CDR2 is YYDKDF in the germline V gene (reference sequence). V lost 3 bases to trimming and J lost 0 bases, with 5 bases between them. There are 14 residues in the CDR3. CDR3: CATSSYSTNEKLFF. The CDR3 DNA reads as TGTGCCACCAGCAGCTATTCAACTAATGAAAAACTGTTTTTT.

The V call is TRBV30, the J call TRBJ2-7; tentatively, D is TRBD2 (5 bases). Trimming took off 4 bases at V and 3 bases at J, with 7 bases between the two ends. The CDR3 consists of 11 residues. From germline, CDR1 is GTSNPN and CDR2 SVGIG (reference sequence). As DNA, the CDR3 is TGTGCCTGGAATCGGGGCTACGAGCAGTACTTC. Its protein product is CAWNRGYEQYF. The full variable domain, rest sourced from reference TRBV30 and TRBJ2-7, is SQTIHQWPATLVQPVGSPLSLECTVEGTSNPNLYWYRQAAGRGLQLLFYSVGIGQISSEVPQNLSASRPQDRQFILSSKKLLLSDSGFYLCAWNRGYEQYFGPGTRLTVT.